This T cell receptor beta chain is from a study of blood T cell repertoires in COVID-19. Study details: The cDNA or gDNA used as material had been derived from T cells, B-cell-depleted T cells, or PBMCs.

Residents of 24 US areas, aged about 18 to 89 years, made up the participants. Clinical history reported by participants formed the basis on which cohorts were assigned. TCRdb's copy holds only in-frame clones and misses some; the assay was immunoSEQ multiplex PCR. Among 300,000 to 500,000 clones listed, around nine tenths were seen once. CDR1 MGHDK and CDR2 SYGVNS come from the germline V gene. V lost 4 bases, J lost 2 bases, and 9 bases lay in between. CDR3 length equals 13 residues. This sequence originates from a woman younger than 45 with acute COVID-19. The chain has TRBV25-1 and TRBJ2-7; D remains ambiguous. The sequenced material came from PBMCs or T cells enriched from blood (not recorded which). The CDR3 sequence: CASSASLTYEQYF. The CDR3 coding sequence is TGTGCCAGCAGTGCATCACTTACCTACGAGCAGTACTTC.